Following are 18 T cell receptor beta chains from one sample sequenced in a study of cytomegalovirus exposure and HLA in healthy donors. With 60 Vbeta and 13 Jbeta primers, the PCR was carried out. The data were produced by immunoSEQ multiplex PCR, yet TCRdb's version contains in-frame clones alone and is incomplete. This table has 140,000 to 150,000 clones, roughly 70% appearing once. Material: PBMCs. The receptors originated from a man aged 30-40 years in good health and CMV-seronegative.

The chain is built from TRBV5-1 and TRBJ1-1; D uncertain. Germline CDR1 is SGHRS and CDR2 is YFSETQ. The CDR3 is 14 residues long. V dropped 2 bases and J dropped 4 bases, with 12 bases sitting between them. Written as DNA, the CDR3 is TGCGCCAGCAGCTTAGGTCCTGGAGGCACTGAAGCTTTCTTT. Translated, it gives CASSLGPGGTEAFF.

The J gene is TRBJ2-3, the V gene TRBV6-5; 10 positions agree with TRBD2. V was pared by 2 bases and J by 4 bases, with 6 bases of the junction left unmatched. The CDR3 is 16 amino acids. Germline assignment: CDR1 MNHEY and CDR2 SVGAGI. The CDR3 loop reads CASSYPSAGGSDTQYF. For the CDR3, the DNA is TGTGCCAGCAGTTACCCTTCAGCGGGAGGGTCAGATACGCAGTATTTT.

The J gene is TRBJ1-1, the V gene TRBV21-1; TRBD1 reflects the table's D call only, with no check against the DNA. TRBV21-1 is designated a pseudogene. The CDR3 is made up of 15 amino acids. In DNA form, the CDR3 reads TGTGCCAGCAGCTTACGGACAGCCGCCCCCACTGAAGCTTTCTTT. Protein sequence: CASSLRTAAPTEAFF.

This rearrangement joins TRBV6-5 to TRBJ1-6, with 7 bases fitting TRBD1. After removal of 5 bases from V and 10 bases from J, the junction contained 11 bases not matched to a gene. Looked up from germline, CDR1 is MNHEY and CDR2 is SVGAGI. This CDR3 contains 15 residues. The CDR3 protein is CASSRDRAAGSPLHF. The CDR3 coding sequence is TGTGCCAGCAGTCGTGACAGGGCAGCGGGCTCACCCCTCCACTTT.

This chain connects TRBV19 to TRBJ2-2; 11 bases map to TRBD2. CDR3 length equals 16 residues. CDR1 is LNHDA, CDR2 SQIVND, per germline (reference sequence). The junction had 4 bases not matched to a gene; V was cut back by 6 bases and J by 1 base. The CDR3 protein is CASSLGTSGNTGELFF. CDR3 nucleotide sequence: TGTGCCAGTAGCCTTGGGACTAGCGGGAACACCGGGGAGCTGTTTTTT.

The rearrangement links TRBV28 to TRBJ2-5, with 12 bases aligning to TRBD2. The CDR3 runs to 17 residues. The V and J ends lost 5 bases and 5 bases, in that order; junction bases with no gene match: 12. Germline V gene data show CDR1 as MDHEN and CDR2 as SYDVKM. CDR3 bases: TGTGCCAGCAGTCAACTCCCGGGACTAGCGGGCGGGGAGACCCAGTACTTC. Protein product: CASSQLPGLAGGETQYF.

V usage is TRBV15 and J usage is TRBJ2-6; 7 nucleotides align to TRBD1. CDR3 length: 15 residues. Germline trimming cut 9 bases from V and 3 bases from J; bases unmatched to any gene: 8. Per germline, CDR1 LNHNV and CDR2 YYDKDF (reference sequence). The CDR3 spells CATGGETYGANVLTF. CDR3 nucleotides: TGTGCCACAGGGGGCGAGACGTATGGGGCCAACGTCCTGACTTTC.

The V call is TRBV2, the J call TRBJ1-1; maybe TRBD1 (5 bases). The V gene lost 7 bases and the J gene lost 1 base, with 13 bases spanning the gap. The CDR3 length is 14 residues. Germline assignment: CDR1 SNHLY and CDR2 FYNNEI. CDR3 nucleotides: TGTGCCAGCAAGGGGAGGAACGCGAACACTGAAGCTTTCTTT. Its translation is CASKGRNANTEAFF.

The chain is built from TRBV28 and TRBJ2-3, with D perhaps matching TRBD2 (6 bases). The V end lost 4 bases, the J end lost 2 bases, and 19 bases lay between the germline ends. CDR1 and CDR2 (germline): MDHEN, SYDVKM. This CDR3 spans 17 amino acids. The CDR3 DNA is TGTGCCAGCAGTTCGCCCCAAGCGGGCCAGGACACAGATACGCAGTATTTT. Translated: CASSSPQAGQDTDTQYF. Combining the CDR3 with reference TRBV28 and TRBJ2-3 gives the whole variable domain DVKVTQSSRYLVKRTGEKVFLECVQDMDHENMFWYRQDPGLGLRLIYFSYDVKMKEKGDIPEGYSVSREKKERFSLILESASTNQTSMYLCASSSPQAGQDTDTQYFGPGTRLTVL.

There are a few counts of this clone. The chain employs TRBV11-3 and TRBJ2-2; D might be TRBD2 (6 bases). Germline assignment: CDR1 SGHNT and CDR2 YENEEA. The CDR3 totals 16 residues. V shed 2 bases and J shed 4 bases, with 14 bases lying between them. CDR3 in amino acids: CASSLSGRGGTGELFF. The CDR3 region has the DNA TGTGCCAGCAGCTTATCGGGAAGGGGAGGCACCGGGGAGCTGTTTTTT.

This chain joins TRBV6-1 and TRBJ2-1; D unresolved. Germline V gives CDR1 MNHNS, CDR2 SASEGT. This CDR3 has 13 amino acids. The ends were cut back, 3 bases at V and 5 bases at J, with 8 bases in the middle. The CDR3 DNA reads as TGTGCCAGCAGTGAGATACAACACAATGAGCAGTTCTTC. Its translation is CASSEIQHNEQFF.

Points on this clone: The identical CDR3 is also encoded by other nucleotide sequences in the sample. The J gene is TRBJ2-7, the V gene TRBV7-2; TRBD1 matches 7 bases. The CDR3 totals 14 residues. Per germline, CDR1 SGHTA and CDR2 FQGNSA. J was trimmed by 2 bases and V by 5 bases; bases with no gene match: 6. The CDR3 loop is CASSPRQGPYEQYF. The CDR3, as DNA: TGTGCCAGCAGCCCCAGACAGGGCCCCTACGAGCAGTACTTC. The whole variable domain, filled in from reference TRBV7-2 and TRBJ2-7, reads GAGVSQSPSNKVTEKGKDVELRCDPISGHTALYWYRQSLGQGLEFLIYFQGNSAPDKSGLPSDRFSAERTGGSVSTLTIQRTQQEDSAVYLCASSPRQGPYEQYFGPGTRLTVT.

This chain uses TRBV28 with TRBJ2-3; 8 bases agree with TRBD2. Germline assignment: CDR1 MDHEN and CDR2 SYDVKM. The junction had 4 bases not matched to a gene; V was cut back by 2 bases and J by 9 bases. The CDR3 runs to 13 residues. The CDR3 loop reads CASSLSGSVTQYF. The CDR3 DNA sequence: TGTGCCAGCAGTTTAAGCGGGAGCGTCACGCAGTATTTT.

This chain links TRBV7-9 with TRBJ2-7, with a weak D call TRBD2 (7 bases). This CDR3 has 17 residues. From germline, CDR1 is SEHNR and CDR2 FQNEAQ (reference sequence). The V end was cut by 5 bases, the J end by 6 bases, with 26 bases between. CDR3 sequence: CASSPAGGGPPSAEQYF. The CDR3, as DNA: TGTGCCAGCAGCCCAGCAGGCGGGGGCCCTCCGTCGGCCGAGCAGTACTTC.

J is TRBJ1-4 and V is TRBV6-5, with a tentative D call TRBD1 (6 bases). The ends were cut back, 2 bases at V and 7 bases at J, with 14 bases in the middle. The CDR3 is 15 amino acids. Germline V gene data show CDR1 as MNHEY and CDR2 as SVGAGI. The CDR3 DNA reads TGTGCCAGCAGTTACCCCCGGACAGTTCCTGAAAAACTGTTTTTT. As protein: CASSYPRTVPEKLFF.

The rearrangement joins TRBV5-1 to TRBJ2-1; D perhaps matches TRBD1 (5 bases). V lost 5 bases to trimming and J lost 0 bases, with 6 bases between them. The V gene's germline CDR1 is SGHRS and CDR2 YFSETQ. The CDR3 totals 13 residues. Here the CDR3 reads CASRDTSYNEQFF. Written as DNA, the CDR3 is TGCGCCAGCAGGGACACCTCCTACAATGAGCAGTTCTTC.

This chain uses TRBV19 with TRBJ1-6; 8 positions match TRBD1. Germline CDR1 LNHDA, CDR2 SQIVND (reference sequence). With V trimmed by 6 bases and J by 7 bases, 8 bases remained unmatched. The CDR3 runs 15 residues. Here the CDR3 DNA reads TGTGCCAGTAGCGCCCAGGGGGCGCGGAATTCACCCCTCCACTTT. Its translation is CASSAQGARNSPLHF.

The chain recombines TRBV5-1 with TRBJ2-1; 10 nucleotides agree with TRBD2. CDR3 length: 15 amino acids. CDR1 is SGHRS and CDR2 is YFSETQ in the germline V gene. After removal of 0 bases from V and 6 bases from J, the junction contained 3 bases not matched to a gene. The CDR3 reads CASSLGSGGSNEQFF. The CDR3 nucleotides read TGCGCCAGCAGCTTGGGTAGCGGGGGGTCCAATGAGCAGTTCTTC.